One sample yielded the 21 T cell receptor beta chains listed below, sequenced in a study of blood T cell repertoires in COVID-19. The protocol was immunoSEQ multiplex PCR, while the TCRdb copy is restricted to in-frame clones and leaves out a portion. Of about 140,000 clones in the sample, just under 80% were seen once. The sample consisted of peripheral blood. The receptors shown here come from a woman aged 55-69 years with acute or convalescent COVID-19.

This clone turned up a few times. The chain couples TRBV16 to TRBJ1-1; 8 positions match TRBD1. Germline CDR1 KGHSY, CDR2 FQNENV. V lost 3 bases to trimming and J lost 2 bases; unmatched junction nucleotides: 5. The CDR3 runs 15 residues. CDR3: CASSQSDRGNTEAFF. The CDR3 region has the DNA TGTGCCAGCAGCCAGTCTGACAGGGGAAACACTGAAGCTTTCTTT.

The CDR3, as DNA: TGCGCCAGCAGTCCAGGACTAGCGGGTCTCACCGGAGCCTACAATGAGCAGTTCTTC. Protein: CASSPGLAGLTGAYNEQFF. V is TRBV5-1 and J is TRBJ2-1; 11 bases line up with TRBD2. This CDR3 comprises 19 residues. The V segment lost 5 bases and the J segment 2 bases; nucleotides outside the gene matches: 15. Germline CDR1 SGHRS, CDR2 YFSETQ.

V gene TRBV6-5 combines with J gene TRBJ1-2, with 8 bases fitting TRBD1. Germline loops: CDR1 MNHEY, CDR2 SVGAGI. The CDR3 is made up of 15 amino acids. Unmatched junction bases numbered 5, after V lost 5 bases and J lost 0 bases. The chain's CDR3 is CASSNRDRSNYGYTF. The CDR3 region has the DNA TGTGCCAGCAGTAACCGGGACAGGTCTAACTATGGCTACACCTTC.

The chain employs TRBV7-9 and TRBJ2-5; maybe TRBD2 (5 bases). CDR3 length equals 14 residues. Germline assignment: CDR1 SEHNR and CDR2 FQNEAQ (reference sequence). V dropped 3 bases and J dropped 5 bases, with 13 bases sitting between them. This CDR3 is CASSFSAGLETQYF. The CDR3 nucleotides are TGTGCCAGCAGCTTTTCGGCGGGTTTGGAGACCCAGTACTTC.

V is TRBV4-1 and J is TRBJ2-7; the match to TRBD2 covers 8 bases. Germline V gene lookup returns CDR1 MGHRA and CDR2 YSYEKL. The V and J ends lost 1 base and 4 bases, in that order; junction bases with no gene match: 9. The CDR3 loop spans 16 amino acids. CDR3 coding DNA: TGCGCCAGCAGCCAAGGTACAGCGGGAGACTGGTACGAGCAGTACTTC. Residues: CASSQGTAGDWYEQYF.

J is TRBJ1-6 and V is TRBV30, with D perhaps TRBD1 (6 bases). Germline V gene sequence: CDR1 GTSNPN, CDR2 SVGIG (reference sequence). The CDR3 extends over 13 amino acids. With 3 bases removed from V and 8 bases from J, the gap between germline ends came to 11 bases. The CDR3, as DNA: TGTGCCTGGAGAAGGGACATCGATTCACCCCTCCACTTT. As protein: CAWRRDIDSPLHF.

As DNA, the CDR3 is TGTGCCAGCAGCTGGGGGACTAGCGGGAGAGGCTACGAGCAGTACTTC. This sequence encodes CASSWGTSGRGYEQYF. The chain uses TRBV7-8 and TRBJ2-7, with 14 bases identical to TRBD2. Germline V gene lookup returns CDR1 SGHVS and CDR2 FQNEAQ. J lost 3 bases, V lost 4 bases, and 5 bases had no gene match. The CDR3 covers 16 residues. The whole variable domain, filled in from reference TRBV7-8 and TRBJ2-7, reads GAGVSQSPRYKVAKRGQDVALRCDPISGHVSLFWYQQALGQGPEFLTYFQNEAQLDKSGLPSDRFFAERPEGSVSTLKIQRTQQEDSAVYLCASSWGTSGRGYEQYFGPGTRLTVT.

The rearrangement uses TRBV27 and TRBJ2-1; 7 nucleotides agree with TRBD2. Germline values: CDR1 MNHEY, CDR2 SMNVEV (reference sequence). J lost 6 bases, V lost 8 bases, and 4 bases had no gene match. There are 12 residues in the CDR3. CDR3 sequence (DNA): TGTGCCAGCGCGGGAGTGGTCAATGAGCAGTTCTTC. This sequence encodes CASAGVVNEQFF.

The chain recombines TRBV30 with TRBJ2-2; 13 nucleotides align to TRBD2. The germline V gene has CDR1 GTSNPN and CDR2 SVGIG (reference sequence). The CDR3 has 15 amino acids. The ends lost 4 bases at V and 6 bases at J; junction bases unmatched: 5. This CDR3 is CAWNGLAGEAGELFF. The CDR3 DNA sequence: TGTGCCTGGAATGGACTAGCGGGAGAGGCCGGGGAGCTGTTTTTT.

V gene TRBV28 combines with J gene TRBJ1-4; 7 positions agree with TRBD1. CDR1 and CDR2 from the germline V gene are MDHEN and SYDVKM. J gave up 6 bases and V 5 bases, and 6 bases lay outside the gene matches. The CDR3 loop spans 14 amino acids. The CDR3 sequence: CASSAGTVDEKLFF. The CDR3 nucleotides read TGTGCCAGCAGTGCCGGGACAGTGGATGAAAAACTGTTTTTT.

V is TRBV5-1 and J is TRBJ2-3, with 13 positions matching TRBD2. The length of the CDR3 is 16 residues. CDR1 is SGHRS and CDR2 is YFSETQ in the germline V gene. V lost 3 bases to trimming and J lost 7 bases; unmatched junction nucleotides: 8. DNA of the CDR3: TGCGCCAGCAGCTATACTAGCGGGAGGGCCTGGAATACGCAGTATTTT. It encodes CASSYTSGRAWNTQYF.

The chain employs TRBV15 and TRBJ2-3; maybe TRBD2 (6 bases). V lost 1 base to trimming and J lost 0 bases, with 8 bases between them. CDR1 is LNHNV, CDR2 YYDKDF, per germline (reference sequence). This CDR3 comprises 15 residues. The CDR3 loop reads CATSRVSGSTDTQYF. The CDR3 coding sequence is TGTGCCACCAGCAGAGTGAGCGGGAGCACAGATACGCAGTATTTT.

V and J are TRBV18 and TRBJ1-1; TRBD1 might be the D (5 bases). CDR3 length equals 13 residues. Germline V gives CDR1 KGHSH, CDR2 LQKENI. The germline V and J ends were trimmed by 2 bases and 6 bases, with 10 bases remaining between them. The CDR3 spells CASSPKSRAEAFF. The CDR3 DNA follows: TGTGCCAGCTCACCAAAGTCCAGGGCTGAAGCTTTCTTT.

The chain has TRBV19 and TRBJ1-1; 10 nucleotides agree with TRBD1. This CDR3 region has 15 residues. Germline trimming cut 3 bases from V and 6 bases from J; bases unmatched to any gene: 7. Germline V lookup: CDR1 LNHDA, CDR2 SQIVND (reference sequence). The CDR3 sequence: CASSIPTGGMSEAFF. CDR3 sequence (DNA): TGTGCCAGTAGTATCCCGACAGGGGGCATGTCTGAAGCTTTCTTT.

The J gene is TRBJ1-2, the V gene TRBV7-9, with D unresolved. CDR1 and CDR2 from the germline V gene are SEHNR and FQNEAQ (reference sequence). V was trimmed by 1 base and J by 6 bases, leaving 9 bases between them. CDR3 length: 13 residues. CDR3 loop: CASSLEFGNGYTF. The CDR3 DNA follows: TGTGCCAGCAGCTTAGAATTCGGGAATGGCTACACCTTC.

The chain uses TRBV4-1 and TRBJ1-5, with TRBD1 matching 7 bases. This CDR3 comprises 15 residues. Looked up from germline, CDR1 is MGHRA and CDR2 is YSYEKL. V dropped 2 bases and J dropped 4; count of bases not matched to a gene: 5. In DNA form, the CDR3 reads TGCGCCAGCAGCCAAACCGGGACAGCAAATCAGCCCCAGCATTTT. Translated: CASSQTGTANQPQHF.

This chain connects TRBV6-5 to TRBJ2-7; maybe TRBD2 (6 bases). Per germline, CDR1 MNHEY and CDR2 SVGAGI. The CDR3 runs to 14 residues. V lost 4 bases and J 1 base, leaving 11 bases between the germline ends. In nucleotides, the CDR3 is TGTGCCAGCAGTTCCGCGGGGAGTTCCTACGAGCAGTACTTC. It translates to CASSSAGSSYEQYF.

CDR3 loop: CASSVNRVGELFF. Written as DNA, the CDR3 is TGTGCCAGCAGCGTAAACAGGGTCGGGGAGCTGTTTTTT. The V gene is TRBV7-9, the J gene TRBJ2-2; D possibly corresponds to TRBD1 (6 bases). Per germline, CDR1 SEHNR and CDR2 FQNEAQ (reference sequence). The length of the CDR3 is 13 residues. V was shortened by 5 bases and J by 7 bases, with 11 bases between the two germline ends. Full variable domain (outside the CDR3, taken from reference TRBV7-9 and TRBJ2-2): DTGVSQNPRHKITKRGQNVTFRCDPISEHNRLYWYRQTLGQGPEFLTYFQNEAQLEKSRLLSDRFSAERPKGSFSTLEIQRTEQGDSAMYLCASSVNRVGELFFGEGSRLTVL.

V and J are TRBV5-1 and TRBJ2-2, with 11 nucleotides matching TRBD2. CDR3 length: 15 residues. Germline V gives CDR1 SGHRS, CDR2 YFSETQ. With V trimmed by 2 bases and J by 5 bases, 2 bases remained unmatched. The DNA for the CDR3 is TGCGCCAGCAGCTTAACTAGCGGGAGTACCGGGGAGCTGTTTTTT. Translation gives CASSLTSGSTGELFF. Looking up the rest from reference TRBV5-1 and TRBJ2-2 gives the full variable domain: KAGVTQTPRYLIKTRGQQVTLSCSPISGHRSVSWYQQTPGQGLQFLFEYFSETQRNKGNFPGRFSGRQFSNSRSEMNVSTLELGDSALYLCASSLTSGSTGELFFGEGSRLTVL.

V usage is TRBV30 and J usage is TRBJ1-5; no reliable D call. The CDR3 totals 14 residues. Trimming took 5 bases from V and 6 from J, leaving 17 bases between them. In germline, CDR1 is GTSNPN, CDR2 SVGIG (reference sequence). The CDR3 region has the DNA TGTGCCTGGTCCGACGCGAGTGCGGGTCAGCCCCAGCATTTT. Translation: CAWSDASAGQPQHF.

This clone came up a few times. V and J are TRBV19 and TRBJ2-7; a possible D gene is TRBD2 (6 bases). The CDR3 sequence is 14 residues long. V lost 7 bases to trimming and J lost 5 bases, with 18 bases between them. Germline loops: CDR1 LNHDA, CDR2 SQIVND (reference sequence). CDR3 nucleotide sequence: TGTGCCAGTACCGTCCGACTAGAGTCCCACGAGCAGTACTTC. This gives the protein CASTVRLESHEQYF.